This T cell receptor (beta chain) originates from a study of T-cell reconstitution after alpha-beta-depleted transplantation in children. This clonotype was counted many times. Molecular barcoding with unique molecular identifiers was used for the TCRbeta library. Using its own MiXCR run on the PCR reads, TCRdb lists one record per CDR3 protein. This repertoire shows about 190,000 distinct CDR3 sequences, around 6.8% found once; its top ten account for 3%. The sample in question was PBMCs from the stem cell graft donor, obtained from the stem cell graft. This clonotype was sampled from a human donor who donated a stem cell graft to a child with Wiskott-Aldrich syndrome.

The DNA of the CDR3 is TGTGCCATCAGTGACAGGGCAACTAATGAAAAACTGTTTTTT. Translating it yields CAISDRATNEKLFF. The genes are TRBV10-3 and TRBJ1-4, with D maybe TRBD1 (5 bases). Looked up from germline, CDR1 is ENHRY and CDR2 is SYGVKD. This CDR3 comprises 14 residues. With 3 bases removed from V and 0 bases from J, the gap between germline ends came to 5 bases.